The next 15 T cell receptor beta chains were all read from a single sample in a study of blood T cell repertoires in COVID-19. The table came from immunoSEQ multiplex PCR; TCRdb's copy has only in-frame clones and leaves some out. The sample carries about 200,000 clones, around 82% recorded once. Sequencing was done on a sample of PBMCs or T cells enriched from blood (not recorded which). The receptors derive from a woman aged 60-70 years with acute COVID-19.

V is TRBV19 and J is TRBJ2-2, with 8 positions matching TRBD2. The germline CDR1 and CDR2 sequences are LNHDA and SQIVND (reference sequence). The ends lost 1 base at V and 6 bases at J; junction bases unmatched: 4. CDR3 length: 15 amino acids. Here the CDR3 reads CASSIAGGGAGELFF. The CDR3 DNA sequence: TGTGCCAGTAGTATAGCGGGAGGGGGTGCCGGGGAGCTGTTTTTT. Based on the CDR3 plus reference TRBV19 and TRBJ2-2, the full variable domain is DGGITQSPKYLFRKEGQNVTLSCEQNLNHDAMYWYRQDPGQGLRLIYYSQIVNDFQKGDIAEGYSVSREKKESFPLTVTSAQKNPTAFYLCASSIAGGGAGELFFGEGSRLTVL.

The V and J genes are TRBV7-2 and TRBJ2-3, with TRBD2 matching over 7 bases. The V gene end was trimmed by 5 bases and the J gene end by 2 bases; junction bases not matched to a gene: 13. The germline CDR1 and CDR2 sequences are SGHTA and FQGNSA. CDR3 length equals 17 residues. The CDR3: CASSPRASGINTDTQYF. The CDR3 nucleotides are TGTGCCAGCAGCCCCAGGGCAAGCGGGATAAACACAGATACGCAGTATTTT.

The chain recombines TRBV10-2 with TRBJ1-1; 10 bases match TRBD1. Germline-derived CDR1 and CDR2 are WSHSY and SAAADI. The V gene end was trimmed by 7 bases and the J gene end by 0 bases; junction bases not matched to a gene: 2. This CDR3 contains 14 residues. CDR3 DNA: TGCGCCAGCAAGACAGGGGGCCTGAACACTGAAGCTTTCTTT. Amino acids: CASKTGGLNTEAFF.

The chain recombines TRBV29-1 with TRBJ2-2; TRBD1 matches at 10 bases. The CDR3 runs to 15 residues. Germline loops: CDR1 SQVTM, CDR2 ANQGSEA. V lost 7 bases and J lost 6; bases outside the gene matches: 11. The CDR3 sequence: CSGDTGTGVSGELFF. The CDR3 nucleotides are TGCAGCGGGGATACCGGGACAGGGGTGTCCGGGGAGCTGTTTTTT.

The chain carries TRBV4-1 and TRBJ1-5; D unresolved. V was cut by 0 bases and J by 4 bases, with 19 bases left in between. Germline assignment: CDR1 MGHRA and CDR2 YSYEKL. The CDR3 has 18 residues. CDR3 sequence reads: CASSQDGERTSLNQPQHF. The CDR3, as DNA: TGCGCCAGCAGCCAAGACGGTGAGCGGACTTCCCTTAATCAGCCCCAGCATTTT.

The V gene is TRBV5-8, the J gene TRBJ1-1, with 7 bases aligning to TRBD1. CDR1 SGHTS and CDR2 YDEGEE come from the germline V gene. V shed 4 bases, J shed 0 bases, and the junction held 9 bases outside the gene matches. CDR3 length equals 16 residues. CDR3 sequence reads: CASSKGQLHMNTEAFF. In nucleotides, the CDR3 is TGTGCCAGCAGCAAGGGACAGCTCCACATGAACACTGAAGCTTTCTTT.

The genes are TRBV4-2 and TRBJ1-2; 7 positions agree with TRBD1. Losses at the gene ends were 1 base for V and 4 bases for J; bases not matched to a gene: 3. Germline V CDR1 and CDR2: LGHNA, YNFKEQ. The CDR3 has 14 amino acids. In DNA, the CDR3 is TGTGCCAGCAGCCAAGGGTCAGGGGGCTATGGCTACACCTTC. Its translation: CASSQGSGGYGYTF.

This clone was detected a few times. The chain combines TRBV30 with TRBJ2-2, with a weak D call TRBD2 (5 bases). The V and J ends lost 1 base and 5 bases respectively, with 17 bases between them. The CDR3 runs 16 residues. Germline V lookup: CDR1 GTSNPN, CDR2 SVGIG (reference sequence). The CDR3: CAWSGGTRRKTGELFF. The DNA for the CDR3 is TGTGCCTGGAGTGGGGGAACTAGGCGTAAGACCGGGGAGCTGTTTTTT.

This rearrangement joins TRBV27 to TRBJ1-6, with D possibly TRBD1 on 6 matching bases. This CDR3 spans 18 amino acids. The V and J ends lost 1 base and 0 bases respectively, with 13 bases between them. Germline values: CDR1 MNHEY, CDR2 SMNVEV (reference sequence). CDR3: CASSLWGRGSSYNSPLHF. CDR3 bases: TGTGCCAGCAGTTTATGGGGGCGGGGGAGCTCCTATAATTCACCCCTCCACTTT.

V gene TRBV10-3 combines with J gene TRBJ2-7, with 9 bases aligning to TRBD1. The junction had 4 bases not matched to a gene; V was cut back by 6 bases and J by 7 bases. This CDR3 region has 12 residues. Germline V gene lookup returns CDR1 ENHRY and CDR2 SYGVKD. The DNA for the CDR3 is TGTGCCATCAGCGGGGACAGGGAAGAGCAGTACTTC. Protein product: CAISGDREEQYF.

This clone came up once. CDR3 sequence: CASSLDRRSPGEQYF. The DNA for the CDR3 is TGTGCCAGCAGCTTAGACAGAAGGAGCCCGGGCGAGCAGTACTTC. The genes are TRBV11-2 and TRBJ2-7; the D is unclear. The germline gives CDR1 SGHAT, CDR2 FQNNGV. V shed 0 bases and J shed 6 bases, with 15 bases lying between them. The CDR3 runs 15 residues.

V and J are TRBV3-1 (or the pseudogene TRBV3-2) and TRBJ2-1; D unclear. The CDR3 spans 12 residues. Germline CDR1 and CDR2: LGHDT and YNNKEL (reference sequence). V lost 1 base and J lost 12, with 10 bases in between. CDR3 sequence reads: CASSQGAGGQFF. CDR3 DNA: TGTGCCAGCAGCCAAGGGGCCGGTGGGCAGTTCTTC.

V usage is TRBV10-1 and J usage is TRBJ2-2, with TRBD1 matching over 7 bases. The CDR3 is 16 residues long. The ends lost 6 bases at V and 3 bases at J; junction bases unmatched: 10. Germline V gives CDR1 WNHNN, CDR2 SYGVQD (reference sequence). CDR3 sequence (DNA): TGCGCCAGCAGGGACTCGACAGGGACCGACACCGGGGAGCTGTTTTTT. Translation: CASRDSTGTDTGELFF.

This rearrangement joins TRBV27 to TRBJ2-2; D not resolved. Per germline, CDR1 MNHEY and CDR2 SMNVEV (reference sequence). Between the trimmed V and J ends, which lost 8 bases and 6 bases, there was a span of 10 bases. This CDR3 comprises 12 residues. CDR3 region: CASGGLAGELFF. Here the CDR3 DNA reads TGTGCCAGCGGTGGGCTCGCCGGGGAGCTGTTTTTT.

V usage is TRBV5-6 and J usage is TRBJ2-1; 16 nucleotides line up with TRBD2. This CDR3 is built from 19 residues. Trimming cost V 3 bases and J 6 bases; bases outside gene matches: 12. Germline-derived CDR1 and CDR2 are SGHDT and YYEEEE. The CDR3 coding sequence is TGTGCCAGCAGCTCCCCGGGACTAGCGGGAGGGCTTAATATCAATGAGCAGTTCTTC. Protein product: CASSSPGLAGGLNINEQFF.